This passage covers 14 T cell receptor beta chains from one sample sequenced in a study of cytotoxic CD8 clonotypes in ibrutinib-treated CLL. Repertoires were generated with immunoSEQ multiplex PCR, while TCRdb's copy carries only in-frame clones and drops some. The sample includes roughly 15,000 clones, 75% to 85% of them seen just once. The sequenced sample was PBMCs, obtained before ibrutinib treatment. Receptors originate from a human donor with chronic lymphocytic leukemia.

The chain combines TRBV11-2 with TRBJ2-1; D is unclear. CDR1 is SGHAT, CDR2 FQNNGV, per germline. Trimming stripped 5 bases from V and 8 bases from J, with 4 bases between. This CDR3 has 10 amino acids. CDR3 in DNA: TGTGCCAGCAGCGGGGATGAGCAGTTCTTC. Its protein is CASSGDEQFF.

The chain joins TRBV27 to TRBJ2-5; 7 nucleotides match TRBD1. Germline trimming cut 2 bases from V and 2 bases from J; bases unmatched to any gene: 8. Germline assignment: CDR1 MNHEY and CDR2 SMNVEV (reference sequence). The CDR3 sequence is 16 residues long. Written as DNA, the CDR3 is TGTGCCAGCAGTTTACAGGCCCGCAGGGGGCAAGAGACCCAGTACTTC. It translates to CASSLQARRGQETQYF.

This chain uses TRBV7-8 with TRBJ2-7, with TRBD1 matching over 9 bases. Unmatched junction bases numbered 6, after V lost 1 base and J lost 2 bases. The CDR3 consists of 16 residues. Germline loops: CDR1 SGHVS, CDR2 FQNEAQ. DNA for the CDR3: TGTGCCAGCAGCTTAGGGGGGGGACAGGGAACCTACGAGCAGTACTTC. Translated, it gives CASSLGGGQGTYEQYF. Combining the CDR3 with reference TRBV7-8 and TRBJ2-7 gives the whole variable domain GAGVSQSPRYKVAKRGQDVALRCDPISGHVSLFWYQQALGQGPEFLTYFQNEAQLDKSGLPSDRFFAERPEGSVSTLKIQRTQQEDSAVYLCASSLGGGQGTYEQYFGPGTRLTVT.

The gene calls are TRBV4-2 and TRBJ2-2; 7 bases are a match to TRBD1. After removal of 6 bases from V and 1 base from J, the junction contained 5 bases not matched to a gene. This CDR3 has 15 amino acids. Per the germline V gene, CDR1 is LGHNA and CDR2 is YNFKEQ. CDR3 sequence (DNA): TGTGCCAGCAGTAAAAGGACAGGGAACACCGGGGAGCTGTTTTTT. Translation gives CASSKRTGNTGELFF.

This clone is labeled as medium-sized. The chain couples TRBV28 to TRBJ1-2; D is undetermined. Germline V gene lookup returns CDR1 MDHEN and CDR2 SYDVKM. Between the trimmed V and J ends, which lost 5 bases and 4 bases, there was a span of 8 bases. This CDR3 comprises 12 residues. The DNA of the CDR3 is TGTGCCAGCAGTCTCGGGAGCTATGGCTACACCTTC. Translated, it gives CASSLGSYGYTF.

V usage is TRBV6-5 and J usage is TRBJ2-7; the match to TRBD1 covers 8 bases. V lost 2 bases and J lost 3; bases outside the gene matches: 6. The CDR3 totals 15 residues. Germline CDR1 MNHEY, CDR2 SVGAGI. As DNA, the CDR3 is TGTGCCAGCAGTTACGACGGACAGGGCAACTACGAGCAGTACTTC. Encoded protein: CASSYDGQGNYEQYF.

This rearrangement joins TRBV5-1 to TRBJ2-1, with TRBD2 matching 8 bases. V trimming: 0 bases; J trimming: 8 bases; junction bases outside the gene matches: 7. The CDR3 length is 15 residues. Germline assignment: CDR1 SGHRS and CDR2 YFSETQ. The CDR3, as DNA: TGCGCCAGCAGCTTGGCCGGGACTAGGGCGGATGAGCAGTTCTTC. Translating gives CASSLAGTRADEQFF.

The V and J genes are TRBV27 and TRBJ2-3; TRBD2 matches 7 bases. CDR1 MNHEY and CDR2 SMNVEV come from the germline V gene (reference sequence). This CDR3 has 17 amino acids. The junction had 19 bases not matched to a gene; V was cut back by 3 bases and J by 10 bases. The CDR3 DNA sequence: TGTGCCAGCAGTTTGGTAGGGCTAGCGGACCTCAAGTCACCGCAGTATTTT. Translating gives CASSLVGLADLKSPQYF.

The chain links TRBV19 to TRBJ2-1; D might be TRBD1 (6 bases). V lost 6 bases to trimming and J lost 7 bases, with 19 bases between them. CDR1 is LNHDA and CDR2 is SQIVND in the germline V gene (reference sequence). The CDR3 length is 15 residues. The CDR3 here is CASSSLRQDGNEQFF. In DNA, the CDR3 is TGTGCCAGTAGCTCCCTTCGACAGGACGGGAATGAGCAGTTCTTC.

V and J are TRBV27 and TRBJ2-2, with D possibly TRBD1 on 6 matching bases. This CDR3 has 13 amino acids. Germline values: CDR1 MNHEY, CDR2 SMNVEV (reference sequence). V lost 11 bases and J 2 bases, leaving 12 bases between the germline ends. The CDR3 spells CAAGRGNTGELFF. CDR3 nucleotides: TGTGCCGCAGGCAGGGGCAACACCGGGGAGCTGTTTTTT.

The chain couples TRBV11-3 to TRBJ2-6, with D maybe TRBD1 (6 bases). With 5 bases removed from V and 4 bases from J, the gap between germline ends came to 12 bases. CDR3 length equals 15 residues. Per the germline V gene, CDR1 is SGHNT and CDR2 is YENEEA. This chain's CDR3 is CASSPDSSGANVLTF. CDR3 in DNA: TGTGCCAGCAGCCCGGACAGCTCAGGGGCCAACGTCCTGACTTTC.

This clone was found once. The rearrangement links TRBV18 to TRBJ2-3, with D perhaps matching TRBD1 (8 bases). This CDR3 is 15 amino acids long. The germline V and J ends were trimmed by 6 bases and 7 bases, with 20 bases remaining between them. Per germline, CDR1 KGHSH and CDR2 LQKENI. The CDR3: CASSRGEQGANTQYF. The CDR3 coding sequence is TGTGCCAGCTCCCGGGGGGAGCAGGGGGCAAATACGCAGTATTTT.

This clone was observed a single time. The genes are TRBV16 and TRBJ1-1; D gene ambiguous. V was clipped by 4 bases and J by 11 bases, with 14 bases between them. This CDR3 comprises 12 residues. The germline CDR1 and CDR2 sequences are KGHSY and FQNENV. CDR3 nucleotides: TGTGCCAGCAGCCTTTCGGAACAACGGGCTTTCTTT. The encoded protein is CASSLSEQRAFF.

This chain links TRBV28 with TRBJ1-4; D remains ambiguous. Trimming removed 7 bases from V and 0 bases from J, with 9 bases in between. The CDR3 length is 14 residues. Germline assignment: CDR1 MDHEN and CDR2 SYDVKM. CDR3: CASKGFATNEKLFF. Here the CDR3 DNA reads TGTGCCAGCAAAGGATTCGCAACTAATGAAAAACTGTTTTTT.